These 26 T cell receptor beta chains share one sample of origin, sequenced in a study of blood T cell repertoires in COVID-19. Method: immunoSEQ multiplex PCR; TCRdb's copy keeps in-frame clones and lacks some. This sample has around 65,000 clones; roughly 81% occur once, and the top ten carry 15% to 17%. The specimen sequenced was peripheral blood. Receptors originate from an elderly man with acute or convalescent COVID-19.

The rearrangement joins TRBV19 to TRBJ1-5, with D possibly matching TRBD1 (5 bases). From germline, CDR1 is LNHDA and CDR2 SQIVND (reference sequence). The V gene lost 1 base and the J gene lost 5 bases, with 12 bases spanning the gap. The CDR3 is 15 amino acids. The CDR3, as DNA: TGTGCCAGTAGTATAGCTCCAGGAGGGGATCAGCCCCAGCATTTT. It translates to CASSIAPGGDQPQHF.

This clone was detected only a few times. The V gene is TRBV7-9, the J gene TRBJ1-4; the D is unclear. CDR1 and CDR2 from the germline V gene are SEHNR and FQNEAQ (reference sequence). V was shortened by 10 bases and J by 7 bases, with 19 bases between the two germline ends. The CDR3 is made up of 14 amino acids. CDR3 in amino acids: CATRLEGVSEKLFF. In DNA form, the CDR3 reads TGTGCCACCCGTCTAGAGGGTGTGAGTGAAAAACTGTTTTTT.

The chain joins TRBV5-1 to TRBJ1-1; D may be TRBD1 (5 bases). Between the trimmed V and J ends, which lost 4 bases and 1 base, there was a span of 17 bases. CDR3 size: 16 residues. CDR1 and CDR2 from the germline V gene are SGHRS and YFSETQ. CDR3 sequence (DNA): TGCGCCAGCAGCGCGGGAGGGGCTTTACGGAACACTGAAGCTTTCTTT. The encoded protein is CASSAGGALRNTEAFF. The whole variable domain, remainder taken from reference TRBV5-1 and TRBJ1-1, is KAGVTQTPRYLIKTRGQQVTLSCSPISGHRSVSWYQQTPGQGLQFLFEYFSETQRNKGNFPGRFSGRQFSNSRSEMNVSTLELGDSALYLCASSAGGALRNTEAFFGQGTRLTVV.

The V and J genes are TRBV19 and TRBJ1-2, with 8 bases identical to TRBD1. Trimming took 5 bases from V and 4 from J; bases not matched to a gene: 0. Germline V gives CDR1 LNHDA, CDR2 SQIVND (reference sequence). The CDR3 has 12 residues. The DNA for the CDR3 is TGTGCCAGTAGTGGACAGGGCTATGGCTACACCTTC. Amino acids: CASSGQGYGYTF.

The chain combines TRBV2 with TRBJ2-5; the D gene is possibly TRBD1 (6 bases). This CDR3 is built from 13 residues. The V and J ends lost 6 bases and 0 bases respectively, with 8 bases between them. Per germline, CDR1 SNHLY and CDR2 FYNNEI. CDR3 DNA: TGTGCCAGCAGCTGGACAGACCAAGAGACCCAGTACTTC. Amino acid sequence: CASSWTDQETQYF.

This clone is deemed medium-sized. The J gene is TRBJ2-7, the V gene TRBV7-8; 7 bases agree with TRBD1. V was pared by 9 bases and J by 1 base, with 18 bases of the junction left unmatched. The CDR3 is 17 amino acids. CDR1 and CDR2 (germline): SGHVS, FQNEAQ. For the CDR3, the DNA is TGTGCCAGTTATCCAAGTCCCGGGACAGCATCTTCCTACGAGCAGTACTTC. Translated, it gives CASYPSPGTASSYEQYF.

The V call is TRBV6-5, the J call TRBJ1-3; weak D call: TRBD1 (5 bases). This CDR3 comprises 12 residues. V lost 4 bases, J lost 4 bases, and 5 bases lay in between. CDR1 and CDR2 (germline): MNHEY, SVGAGI. The CDR3 sequence: CASSSGGNTIYF. The CDR3 nucleotides read TGTGCCAGCAGTTCAGGGGGAAACACCATATATTTT.

The J gene is TRBJ2-1, the V gene TRBV18, with D tentatively TRBD1 (5 bases). V shed 0 bases and J shed 1 base, with 13 bases lying between them. This CDR3 has 17 amino acids. Per the germline V gene, CDR1 is KGHSH and CDR2 is LQKENI. CDR3 loop: CASSPPEGAGSYNEQFF. The CDR3 DNA follows: TGTGCCAGCTCACCACCGGAAGGGGCAGGGTCCTACAATGAGCAGTTCTTC.

This chain joins TRBV5-1 and TRBJ2-2; 8 positions agree with TRBD2. CDR3 length: 16 residues. Trimming took 3 bases from V and 0 from J; bases not matched to a gene: 4. Germline V lookup: CDR1 SGHRS, CDR2 YFSETQ. This CDR3 reads CASSWRGATNTGELFF. The CDR3, as DNA: TGCGCCAGCAGCTGGCGGGGGGCCACGAACACCGGGGAGCTGTTTTTT. The complete variable domain, with remaining parts taken from reference TRBV5-1 and TRBJ2-2, reads KAGVTQTPRYLIKTRGQQVTLSCSPISGHRSVSWYQQTPGQGLQFLFEYFSETQRNKGNFPGRFSGRQFSNSRSEMNVSTLELGDSALYLCASSWRGATNTGELFFGEGSRLTVL.

This chain joins TRBV25-1 and TRBJ1-4; D is perhaps TRBD1 (5 bases). The CDR3 length is 15 residues. V was cut by 4 bases and J by 0 bases, with 9 bases left in between. CDR1 MGHDK and CDR2 SYGVNS come from the germline V gene. As DNA, the CDR3 is TGTGCCAGCAGTGGATCAGGGTCAACTAATGAAAAACTGTTTTTT. Protein sequence: CASSGSGSTNEKLFF. The variable domain in full, completed from reference TRBV25-1 and TRBJ1-4, reads EADIYQTPRYLVIGTGKKITLECSQTMGHDKMYWYQQDPGMELHLIHYSYGVNSTEKGDLSSESTVSRIRTEHFPLTLESARPSHTSQYLCASSGSGSTNEKLFFGSGTQLSVL.

The chain has TRBV14 and TRBJ2-1; D perhaps matches TRBD2 (5 bases). The V end was cut by 6 bases, the J end by 9 bases, with 21 bases between. Germline V gene data show CDR1 as SGHDN and CDR2 as FVKESK. The CDR3 has 15 amino acids. The CDR3: CASSHNKDGVGEQFF. In DNA form, the CDR3 reads TGTGCCAGCAGTCACAACAAAGACGGGGTCGGTGAGCAGTTCTTC.

The CDR3 DNA reads as TGTGCCAGCTCACCACTCCCAACAGGTGATAATTCACCCCTCCACTTT. This sequence encodes CASSPLPTGDNSPLHF. V and J are TRBV18 and TRBJ1-6; TRBD1 is a possible D gene (5 bases). V gave up 1 base and J gave up 5 bases, with 12 bases separating them. This CDR3 region has 16 residues. Germline lookup yields CDR1 KGHSH and CDR2 LQKENI.

V and J are TRBV19 and TRBJ2-3, with 12 bases aligning to TRBD2. The CDR3 runs to 16 residues. Germline loops: CDR1 LNHDA, CDR2 SQIVND (reference sequence). J lost 2 bases, V lost 5 bases, and 5 bases had no gene match. In DNA form, the CDR3 reads TGTGCCAGTAGTGGTGGGACTAGCGGGTTCACAGATACGCAGTATTTT. As protein: CASSGGTSGFTDTQYF.

V and J are TRBV15 and TRBJ1-2, with 7 positions matching TRBD1. Germline V lookup: CDR1 LNHNV, CDR2 YYDKDF (reference sequence). The CDR3 runs 14 residues. Trimming at V came to 1 base and at J to 8 bases, leaving 7 bases not matched to a gene. In nucleotides, the CDR3 is TGTGCCACCAGCAGAGGGACAGGCGGTTGGGGCTACACCTTC. This encodes CATSRGTGGWGYTF.

This sequence joins TRBV6-2 or TRBV6-3 and TRBJ1-1; 9 bases are shared with TRBD1. This CDR3 spans 16 amino acids. With 5 bases clipped from V and 0 bases from J, the junction kept 7 bases outside the gene matches. Germline values: CDR1 MNHEY, CDR2 SVGEGT. CDR3 DNA sequence: TGTGCCAGCAGTAGAGAGACAGGGGGATTGAACACTGAAGCTTTCTTT. It yields the protein CASSRETGGLNTEAFF.

J is TRBJ2-2 and V is TRBV7-3; 7 positions match TRBD1. Germline V gives CDR1 SGHTA, CDR2 FQGTGA. With V trimmed by 5 bases and J by 4 bases, 4 bases remained unmatched. CDR3 length: 14 amino acids. The chain's CDR3 is CASSPTGSTGELFF. The CDR3 DNA reads as TGTGCCAGCAGCCCGACAGGGTCCACCGGGGAGCTGTTTTTT.

J is TRBJ2-7 and V is TRBV7-2, with unresolved D. The CDR3 contains 14 residues. Germline CDR1 reads SGHTA; CDR2 reads FQGNSA. Between the trimmed V and J ends, which lost 1 base and 3 bases, there was a span of 10 bases. Here the CDR3 DNA reads TGTGCCAGCAGCTTAGAGTCCAGATTCTACGAGCAGTACTTC. This translates into CASSLESRFYEQYF. Looking up the rest from reference TRBV7-2 and TRBJ2-7 gives the full variable domain: GAGVSQSPSNKVTEKGKDVELRCDPISGHTALYWYRQSLGQGLEFLIYFQGNSAPDKSGLPSDRFSAERTGGSVSTLTIQRTQQEDSAVYLCASSLESRFYEQYFGPGTRLTVT.

Only a few counts were recorded for this clone. The CDR3 sequence: CASSSRAQDEQFF. Written as DNA, the CDR3 is TGTGCCAGCAGTTCGAGGGCCCAGGATGAGCAGTTCTTC. The V and J genes are TRBV12-3 or TRBV12-4 and TRBJ2-1; a possible D gene is TRBD2 (5 bases). Trimming removed 4 bases from V and 8 bases from J, with 12 bases in between. The CDR3 spans 13 residues.

In DNA, the CDR3 is TGTGCCAGCAGCTTAGTGGGATCAGGGAGCAATCAGCCCCAGCATTTT. It encodes CASSLVGSGSNQPQHF. J is TRBJ1-5 and V is TRBV7-2; D is possibly TRBD1 (5 bases). The germline V and J ends were trimmed by 1 base and 1 base, with 11 bases remaining between them. Germline values: CDR1 SGHTA, CDR2 FQGNSA. The CDR3 consists of 16 residues.

This rearrangement joins TRBV7-2 to TRBJ2-5; 9 nucleotides align to TRBD1. The CDR3 runs to 17 residues. The germline CDR1 and CDR2 sequences are SGHTA and FQGNSA. J gave up 1 base and V 1 base, and 7 bases lay outside the gene matches. CDR3 protein: CASSLGTGQGGQETQYF. The CDR3 coding sequence is TGTGCCAGCAGCTTAGGGACGGGACAGGGAGGCCAAGAGACCCAGTACTTC.

V is TRBV7-2 and J is TRBJ1-3; 9 bases match TRBD1. Looked up from germline, CDR1 is SGHTA and CDR2 is FQGNSA. The CDR3 consists of 13 residues. V gave up 6 bases and J gave up 4 bases; unmatched junction bases: 1. As DNA, the CDR3 is TGTGCCAGCAGAGGACAGGGGGGAAACACCATATATTTT. It is translated as CASRGQGGNTIYF.

The chain uses TRBV4-3 and TRBJ1-2; 9 bases are shared with TRBD1. The CDR3 runs 16 residues. The germline gives CDR1 LGHNA, CDR2 YSLEER. After removal of 0 bases from V and 2 bases from J, the junction contained 4 bases not matched to a gene. CDR3 bases: TGCGCCAGCAGCCAAGATTTTGGACAGGGGAACTATGGCTACACCTTC. This codes for CASSQDFGQGNYGYTF.

The gene calls are TRBV28 and TRBJ1-1; unclear D gene. The length of the CDR3 is 14 residues. Germline V gene data show CDR1 as MDHEN and CDR2 as SYDVKM. Trimming took 4 bases from V and 1 from J, leaving 10 bases between them. Here the CDR3 reads CASSYFTRNTEAFF. CDR3 nucleotide sequence: TGTGCCAGCAGTTATTTTACAAGGAACACTGAAGCTTTCTTT.

V usage is TRBV30 and J usage is TRBJ1-5; no definite D call. This CDR3 contains 15 residues. With 0 bases removed from V and 2 bases from J, the gap between germline ends came to 11 bases. CDR1 is GTSNPN and CDR2 is SVGIG in the germline V gene (reference sequence). DNA of the CDR3: TGTGCCTGGAGTGTAGCGCGGCTAGGCAATCAGCCCCAGCATTTT. Translation: CAWSVARLGNQPQHF.

The chain employs TRBV18 and TRBJ1-3; 7 bases line up with TRBD1. There are 17 residues in the CDR3. The germline V gene encodes CDR1 KGHSH and CDR2 LQKENI. The V and J ends lost 4 bases and 1 base, in that order; junction bases with no gene match: 10. CDR3 protein: CASSLTPMTGSGNTIYF. The CDR3 DNA reads TGTGCCAGCTCACTCACCCCCATGACAGGGTCTGGAAACACCATATATTTT.

This clone has more than one count but fewer than ten. V is TRBV7-9 and J is TRBJ2-1; 8 bases line up with TRBD2. The CDR3 length is 17 residues. Germline CDR1 SEHNR, CDR2 FQNEAQ (reference sequence). Unmatched junction bases numbered 12, after V lost 1 base and J lost 7 bases. The CDR3 reads CASSLVQGPGGKNEQFF. Here the CDR3 DNA reads TGTGCCAGCAGCTTAGTACAGGGTCCGGGAGGGAAAAATGAGCAGTTCTTC. Based on the CDR3 plus reference TRBV7-9 and TRBJ2-1, the full variable domain is DTGVSQNPRHKITKRGQNVTFRCDPISEHNRLYWYRQTLGQGPEFLTYFQNEAQLEKSRLLSDRFSAERPKGSFSTLEIQRTEQGDSAMYLCASSLVQGPGGKNEQFFGPGTRLTVL.